The 5 T cell receptor beta chains reported below all come from one sample, sequenced in a study of blood T cell repertoires in COVID-19. The table came from immunoSEQ multiplex PCR; TCRdb's copy has only in-frame clones and leaves some out. Of fewer than 350,000 clones detected, around 91% appear once; the ten largest clones hold about 1.8%. The sample consisted of PBMCs or T cells enriched from blood (not recorded which). These receptor sequences come from a woman between 18 and 29 years old with acute COVID-19.

A single count supports this clone. The chain carries TRBV28 and TRBJ1-2, with 9 bases identical to TRBD1. This CDR3 comprises 17 residues. J was trimmed by 0 bases and V by 8 bases; bases with no gene match: 13. Germline V gene lookup returns CDR1 MDHEN and CDR2 SYDVKM. In DNA form, the CDR3 reads TGTGCCAGCGCTACCCGGGACAGGGAAGGGACTAACTATGGCTACACCTTC. This codes for CASATRDREGTNYGYTF.

The chain is built from TRBV7-9 and TRBJ1-1, with D perhaps TRBD1 (5 bases). The CDR3 is made up of 16 amino acids. Germline V CDR1 and CDR2: SEHNR, FQNEAQ (reference sequence). Trimming cost V 0 bases and J 1 base, with 12 bases left between them. CDR3 residues: CASSLARGVSNTEAFF. DNA for the CDR3: TGTGCCAGCAGCTTAGCGCGGGGGGTTTCGAACACTGAAGCTTTCTTT.

The chain employs TRBV15 and TRBJ2-5; 8 bases line up with TRBD2. Germline CDR1 LNHNV, CDR2 YYDKDF (reference sequence). The CDR3 is 16 residues long. Trimming removed 0 bases from V and 4 bases from J; junction bases left unmatched: 7. The CDR3 is CATSRDLAGGGETQYF. In nucleotides, the CDR3 is TGTGCCACCAGCAGAGATCTGGCGGGAGGAGGAGAGACCCAGTACTTC.

The chain has TRBV9 and TRBJ1-3; D gene uncertain. CDR3 length: 15 residues. Germline V gene sequence: CDR1 SGDLS, CDR2 YYNGEE. Trimming left V 0 bases short and J 2 bases short, with 9 bases between. The DNA for the CDR3 is TGTGCCAGCAGCGTAGGAGCGGGTGCTGGAAACACCATATATTTT. Translated: CASSVGAGAGNTIYF.

The chain combines TRBV4-2 with TRBJ2-7; TRBD2 matches 7 bases. This CDR3 is 16 amino acids long. V was clipped by 0 bases and J by 2 bases; unmatched bases: 7. CDR1 is LGHNA, CDR2 YNFKEQ, per germline. CDR3 amino acids: CASSQDVLAVPYEQYF. CDR3 nucleotide sequence: TGTGCCAGCAGCCAAGATGTCCTAGCGGTTCCCTACGAGCAGTACTTC.